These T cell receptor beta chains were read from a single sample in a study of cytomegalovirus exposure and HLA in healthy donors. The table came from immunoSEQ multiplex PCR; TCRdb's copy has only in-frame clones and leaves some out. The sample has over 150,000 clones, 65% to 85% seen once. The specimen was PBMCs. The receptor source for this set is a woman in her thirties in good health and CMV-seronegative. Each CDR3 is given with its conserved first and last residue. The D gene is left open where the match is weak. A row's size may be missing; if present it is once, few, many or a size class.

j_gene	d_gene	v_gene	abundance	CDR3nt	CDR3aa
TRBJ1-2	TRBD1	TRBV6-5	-	TGTGCCAGCAGTTACTCGAGTGCCGGGACAGGGGCTGGCTACACCTTC	CASSYSSAGTGAGYTF
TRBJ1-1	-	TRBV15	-	TGTGCCACCAGCAGAGATGCGGGGGCCAATACTGAAGCTTTCTTT	CATSRDAGANTEAFF
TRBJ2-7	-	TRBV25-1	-	TGTGCCAGCAGTATACTCTACGAGCAGTACTTC	CASSILYEQYF
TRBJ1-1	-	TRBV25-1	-	TGTGCCAGCAGTGAATATGGGGGCCAGAACACTGAAGCTTTCTTT	CASSEYGGQNTEAFF
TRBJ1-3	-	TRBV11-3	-	TGTGCCAGCAGCTTAGATGGCGCAGGGGCTCGAAACACCATATATTTT	CASSLDGAGARNTIYF
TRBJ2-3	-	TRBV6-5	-	TGTGCCAGCAGTGGACTGCCACTCACAGATACGCAGTATTTT	CASSGLPLTDTQYF
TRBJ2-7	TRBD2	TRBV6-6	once	TGTGCCAGCAGTCTAGCGGGAGGGTACGAGCAGTACTTC	CASSLAGGYEQYF
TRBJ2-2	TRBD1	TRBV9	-	TGTGCCAGCAGCCCCTCGGGACAGGGGGCCGTCGGGGAGCTGTTTTTT	CASSPSGQGAVGELFF
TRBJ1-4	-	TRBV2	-	TGTGCCAGCAGTGGCGTGGAGCAGAATGAAAAACTGTTTTTT	CASSGVEQNEKLFF
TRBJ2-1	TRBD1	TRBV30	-	TGTGCCTGGAGTTTGGGACAGTCTGGTCCCTACAATGAGCAGTTCTTC	CAWSLGQSGPYNEQFF
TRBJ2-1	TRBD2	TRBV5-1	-	TGCGCCAGCAGCTCCGCCGCCCGACTAGCGGGGGGGGACAATGAGCAGTTCTTC	CASSSAARLAGGDNEQFF
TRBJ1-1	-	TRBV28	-	TGTGCCAGCAGTTCAACGGCTGAAGCTTTCTTT	CASSSTAEAFF
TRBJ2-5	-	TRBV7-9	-	TGTGCCAGCAGGCCCTCACGGGGCGGGGATAATTTCCAAGAGACCCAGTACTTC	CASRPSRGGDNFQETQYF
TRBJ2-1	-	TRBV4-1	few	TGTGCCAGCAGCCAAGCAGTGGATGAGCAGTTCTTC	CASSQAVDEQFF
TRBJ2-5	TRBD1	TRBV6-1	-	TGTGCCAGCACCCACAGGGGGCGAGAGACCCAGTACTTC	CASTHRGRETQYF
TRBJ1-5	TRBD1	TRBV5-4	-	TGTGCCAGCAGCTTTGGGACAGGGGGCCAGCCCCAGCATTTT	CASSFGTGGQPQHF
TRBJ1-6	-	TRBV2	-	TGTGCCAGCAGTGAACGCGGGTCACGGGTAAATTCACCCCTCCACTTT	CASSERGSRVNSPLHF
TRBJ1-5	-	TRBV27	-	TGTGCCAGCGAGGTGACAGTTAATCAGCCCCAGCATTTT	CASEVTVNQPQHF
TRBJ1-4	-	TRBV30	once	TGTGCCTGGAATTCAGGTCCTGATGAAAAACTGTTTTTT	CAWNSGPDEKLFF
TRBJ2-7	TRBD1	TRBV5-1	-	TGCGCCAGCAACTCCGGGACAGATTTCTACGAGCAGTACTTC	CASNSGTDFYEQYF
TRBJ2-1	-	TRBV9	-	TGTGCCAGCAGCGCCCTGCGAGTGTCTTCTTACAATGAGCAGTTCTTC	CASSALRVSSYNEQFF
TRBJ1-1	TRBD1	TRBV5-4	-	TGTGCCAGCAGCTGGGGACAGGCTAACACTGAAGCTTTCTTT	CASSWGQANTEAFF
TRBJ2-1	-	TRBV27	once	TGTGCCAGCAGAGATACAGGATCCTACAATGAGCAGTTCTTC	CASRDTGSYNEQFF